This TCR beta chain comes out of a study of blood T cells in healthy people across ages. The use of a sample-barcoded 5' primer and a J-beta primer mix characterized a second PCR of 7 to 11 cycles. Each CDR3 protein is one row after TCRdb ran MiXCR on the 5' RACE reads. The table lists approximately 1,000,000 distinct CDR3 sequences, more than 30% of them singletons. This clonotype was counted between two and nine times. Its antigen is not known. Study conclusions and caveats: The lack of PBMC sorting stopped any conclusive naive versus antigen-experienced comparison.

There are 14 residues in the CDR3. The germline V and J ends were trimmed by 4 bases and 4 bases, with 13 bases remaining between them. Germline values: CDR1 SNHLY, CDR2 FYNNEI. The rearrangement joins TRBV2 to TRBJ1-1, with D unresolved. The sequenced sample was blood. This TCR came from a man in his late teens or twenties in good health. The CDR3 nucleotides read TGTGCCAGCAGTGTAATGGAAGCGGCCACTGAAGCTTTCTTT. Protein product: CASSVMEAATEAFF.